The sequence of this TCR beta chain was determined in a study of cytomegalovirus exposure and HLA in healthy donors. The study, taken as a whole, reports: A later analysis associated approximately 17,000 TCR beta sequences with HLA alleles at a 0.05 false discovery rate.

PCR primers comprised 60 Vbeta and 13 Jbeta primers. Using immunoSEQ multiplex PCR, the repertoire was profiled, and TCRdb retains in-frame clones only, with some absent. The table includes approximately 50,000 clones, about three quarters detected once. Comment on this clone: Antigen unknown.

The CDR3 covers 13 residues. V lost 0 bases, J lost 4 bases, and 5 bases lay in between. Per the germline V gene, CDR1 is MNHNY and CDR2 is SVGAGI (reference sequence). V is TRBV6-6 and J is TRBJ2-3; D is undetermined. This receptor was obtained from a man younger than 45 in good health and CMV-seropositive. Sequencing used PBMCs. The DNA of the CDR3 is TGTGCCAGCAGTTACTCCTCGGCAGATACGCAGTATTTT. This encodes CASSYSSADTQYF.